Detailed here is one TCR beta chain. Primers included in the PCR were 60 Vbeta and 13 Jbeta primers. Some clones are missing from TCRdb's copy, which holds only in-frame ones; the method was immunoSEQ multiplex PCR. The repertoire holds about 59,000 clones, roughly 75% seen once, with 6.5% to 8.5% in the top ten. The germline CDR1 and CDR2 sequences are SSHAT and FNYEAQ (reference sequence). The CDR3 length is 18 residues. The ends lost 4 bases at V and 4 bases at J; junction bases unmatched: 11. This entry is derived from a study of cytomegalovirus exposure and HLA in healthy donors. The receptor was derived from a man between 25 and 39 years old in good health and CMV-seropositive. The sequenced material came from PBMCs. The rearrangement links TRBV7-7 to TRBJ2-5; TRBD2 agrees at 14 bases. Here the CDR3 DNA reads TGTGCCAGCAGCTCCGGACTAGCGGGGGGACCCGGCCGAGAGACCCAGTACTTC. Protein: CASSSGLAGGPGRETQYF.